The clone carrying this TCR beta chain was observed a handful of times. In the original processing: Estimation of nucleated cell counts relied on the amplification of reference gene primers. The repertoire was sequenced with immunoSEQ multiplex PCR; TCRdb's copy has only in-frame clones and lacks some. V and J calls and clone size are given by that table; D and trimming were obtained from the DNA. The sample shows 55,000 to 85,000 clones, 70% to 85% of them seen only once. This entry comes from a study of blood T cell repertoires in COVID-19. At the level of the study: Donors in the United States, Italy and Spain gave samples during acute or convalescent COVID-19. The cDNA or gDNA used as material had been derived from T cells, B-cell-depleted T cells, or PBMCs.

Germline V gene data show CDR1 as LNHDA and CDR2 as SQIVND (reference sequence). Trimming stripped 5 bases from V and 4 bases from J, with 12 bases between. This CDR3 spans 14 amino acids. The sequenced material came from peripheral blood. The chain couples TRBV19 to TRBJ1-5; D possibly corresponds to TRBD1 (6 bases). This clonotype was sampled from a man in his sixties with active or convalescent COVID-19. CDR3 protein: CASSLDRANQPQHF. The CDR3 DNA follows: TGTGCCAGTAGTTTGGACAGAGCTAATCAGCCCCAGCATTTT.